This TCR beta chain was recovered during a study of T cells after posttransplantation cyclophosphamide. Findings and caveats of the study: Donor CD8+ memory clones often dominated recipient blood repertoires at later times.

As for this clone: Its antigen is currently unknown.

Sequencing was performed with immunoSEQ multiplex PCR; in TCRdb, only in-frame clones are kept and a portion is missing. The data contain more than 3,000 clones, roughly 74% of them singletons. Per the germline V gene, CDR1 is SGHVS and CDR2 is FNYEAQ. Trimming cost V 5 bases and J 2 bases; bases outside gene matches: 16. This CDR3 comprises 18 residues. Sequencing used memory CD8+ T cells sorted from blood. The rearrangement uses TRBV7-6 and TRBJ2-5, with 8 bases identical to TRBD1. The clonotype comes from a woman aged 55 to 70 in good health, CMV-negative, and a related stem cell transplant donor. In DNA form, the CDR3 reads TGTGCCAGCAGCCCGACAGGGGTCCCTAAAGGTGCGCAAGAGACCCAGTACTTC. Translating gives CASSPTGVPKGAQETQYF.